The 27 T cell receptor beta chains in this list originate from one sample, sequenced in a study of OX40 agonist ivuxolimab in advanced cancers. Libraries came from the immunoSEQ multiplex PCR assay. Entries here come from immuneACCESS through TCRdb and include only in-frame sequences with V and J called. Some clones fail to appear in such tables; in the studies checked, an unresolved V gene covers under half of the shortfall, and the cause of the remainder is unknown. The sample data list more than 95,000 clones, and approximately 90% of these were observed just once. Under 0.9% of the sample belongs to the ten largest clones. Sequences were derived from CD4+ or CD8+ T cells sorted from blood, sampled in a trial of the OX40 agonist ivuxolimab. The receptors originated from an adult with an advanced solid tumor such as melanoma, head and neck, liver or kidney cancer.

The chain couples TRBV15 to TRBJ2-5; 8 nucleotides align to TRBD2. Germline trimming cut 3 bases from V and 0 bases from J; bases unmatched to any gene: 12. The CDR3 is 18 amino acids. The germline V gene has CDR1 LNHNV and CDR2 YYDKDF (reference sequence). DNA for the CDR3: TGTGCCACCAGCAGCCCCCTGGGACTAGGGGTTTACCAAGAGACCCAGTACTTC. Protein sequence: CATSSPLGLGVYQETQYF.

V and J are TRBV28 and TRBJ1-5, with D uncertain. From germline, CDR1 is MDHEN and CDR2 SYDVKM. V dropped 4 bases and J dropped 1 base, with 8 bases sitting between them. The CDR3 is 14 residues long. The CDR3 reads CASSYDTSNQPQHF. The CDR3 DNA reads TGTGCCAGCAGTTACGACACCAGCAATCAGCCCCAGCATTTT.

This chain links TRBV6-6 with TRBJ1-3; 11 bases are a match to TRBD1. V was clipped by 9 bases and J by 4 bases; unmatched bases: 5. Germline values: CDR1 MNHNY, CDR2 SVGAGI (reference sequence). CDR3 length: 14 residues. The CDR3 nucleotides are TGTGCCAGTCAGGACAGGGGGCGAGGAAACACCATATATTTT. Its protein product is CASQDRGRGNTIYF.

V gene TRBV9 combines with J gene TRBJ2-1; D gene unclear. Germline CDR1 is SGDLS and CDR2 is YYNGEE. V gave up 3 bases and J gave up 0 bases, with 10 bases separating them. There are 15 residues in the CDR3. The CDR3 DNA is TGTGCCAGCAGCGACGGACGGATCTCCTACAATGAGCAGTTCTTC. The encoded protein is CASSDGRISYNEQFF.

This chain uses TRBV11-2 with TRBJ1-1; 7 bases match TRBD1. The V and J ends lost 1 base and 3 bases, in that order; junction bases with no gene match: 5. This CDR3 contains 15 residues. Germline values: CDR1 SGHAT, CDR2 FQNNGV. CDR3 sequence (DNA): TGTGCCAGCAGCTTAGTGACAGGGAGATACACTGAAGCTTTCTTT. Amino acids: CASSLVTGRYTEAFF.

The V and J genes are TRBV27 and TRBJ2-1; 13 bases map to TRBD2. V dropped 1 base and J dropped 5; count of bases not matched to a gene: 5. Germline CDR1 and CDR2: MNHEY and SMNVEV (reference sequence). The CDR3 is made up of 17 amino acids. Here the CDR3 DNA reads TGTGCCAGCAGTTTATTTCCTGGACTAGCGGGAGACAATGAGCAGTTCTTC. Translating it yields CASSLFPGLAGDNEQFF.

This chain joins TRBV19 and TRBJ2-7; 13 positions agree with TRBD2. The CDR3 length is 17 residues. Trimming removed 5 bases from V and 2 bases from J; junction bases left unmatched: 9. Per the germline V gene, CDR1 is LNHDA and CDR2 is SQIVND (reference sequence). The CDR3 nucleotides read TGTGCCAGTAGTCTTCGAACCGGGACTAGCGGGACCTACGAGCAGTACTTC. It encodes CASSLRTGTSGTYEQYF. The complete variable domain, with remaining parts taken from reference TRBV19 and TRBJ2-7, reads DGGITQSPKYLFRKEGQNVTLSCEQNLNHDAMYWYRQDPGQGLRLIYYSQIVNDFQKGDIAEGYSVSREKKESFPLTVTSAQKNPTAFYLCASSLRTGTSGTYEQYFGPGTRLTVT.

The rearrangement links TRBV21-1 to TRBJ2-5; the table's D call, TRBD2, has no DNA check behind it. TRBV21-1 is a documented pseudogene. The CDR3 spans 21 residues. The CDR3 loop is CASSKEGIPVGGALLQETQYF. CDR3 DNA: TGTGCCAGCAGCAAAGAAGGTATACCGGTCGGGGGGGCTCTTCTCCAAGAGACCCAGTACTTC.

V gene TRBV6-5 combines with J gene TRBJ2-1, with a possible D match to TRBD2 (5 bases). Between the trimmed V and J ends, which lost 0 bases and 8 bases, there was a span of 17 bases. There are 16 residues in the CDR3. Germline CDR1 reads MNHEY; CDR2 reads SVGAGI. Here the CDR3 DNA reads TGTGCCAGCAGTTACTCGAATGGCGGGTTGGGTGATGAGCAGTTCTTC. Translation gives CASSYSNGGLGDEQFF.

This clone occurred once. V gene TRBV15 combines with J gene TRBJ2-1; 7 positions match TRBD2. Per the germline V gene, CDR1 is LNHNV and CDR2 is YYDKDF (reference sequence). Unmatched junction bases numbered 5, after V lost 1 base and J lost 5 bases. This CDR3 region has 15 residues. The CDR3 sequence: CATSRGGLVHNEQFF. For the CDR3, the DNA is TGTGCCACCAGCAGAGGTGGACTAGTACACAATGAGCAGTTCTTC.

This clone was observed a single time. The chain has TRBV6-1 and TRBJ2-1; 10 nucleotides match TRBD2. J was trimmed by 6 bases and V by 2 bases; bases with no gene match: 10. The CDR3 length is 17 residues. Germline V lookup: CDR1 MNHNS, CDR2 SASEGT. CDR3 amino acids: CASSELASGRRVNEQFF. The CDR3 bases are TGTGCCAGCAGTGAATTGGCTAGCGGGAGAAGGGTCAATGAGCAGTTCTTC.

The V and J genes are TRBV13 and TRBJ1-1; 9 bases are shared with TRBD1. The CDR3 has 16 amino acids. The germline V gene encodes CDR1 PRHDT and CDR2 FYEKMQ (reference sequence). V gave up 5 bases and J gave up 0 bases; unmatched junction bases: 7. The DNA for the CDR3 is TGTGCCAGCAGCCCCGGACAGGGGCCCCTGAACACTGAAGCTTTCTTT. Translating gives CASSPGQGPLNTEAFF.

About this clone itself: A read error may produce the germline difference seen at one junction end. This chain connects TRBV2 to TRBJ2-5; D possibly matches TRBD1 or TRBD2 (5 bases each). Per the germline V gene, CDR1 is SNHLY and CDR2 is FYNNEI. The CDR3 consists of 13 residues. As DNA, the CDR3 is TGTGCTAGCACCCCGGGGCGCGAGGAGACCCAGTACTTC. Translation gives CASTPGREETQYF.

The V call is TRBV30, the J call TRBJ2-1; 8 nucleotides agree with TRBD2. Germline assignment: CDR1 GTSNPN and CDR2 SVGIG (reference sequence). Germline trimming cut 5 bases from V and 4 bases from J; bases unmatched to any gene: 10. The CDR3 has 15 amino acids. CDR3 nucleotide sequence: TGTGCCTGGTCTCGGGGCGGGAGGATTTACAATGAGCAGTTCTTC. Amino acid sequence: CAWSRGGRIYNEQFF.

The gene calls are TRBV6-5 and TRBJ2-7; 7 bases agree with TRBD1. The CDR3 has 12 residues. V dropped 9 bases and J dropped 4; count of bases not matched to a gene: 6. CDR1 and CDR2 from the germline V gene are MNHEY and SVGAGI. CDR3 in DNA: TGTGCCAGTCGATTGGGACAGTACGAGCAGTACTTC. The encoded protein is CASRLGQYEQYF.

The genes are TRBV27 and TRBJ1-5, with TRBD1 as a possible D gene (6 bases). Germline values: CDR1 MNHEY, CDR2 SMNVEV (reference sequence). V was shortened by 2 bases and J by 5 bases, with 13 bases between the two germline ends. The CDR3 runs to 15 residues. The CDR3 region is CASSLRWGGHQPQHF. CDR3 DNA sequence: TGTGCCAGCAGTTTAAGGTGGGGGGGGCATCAGCCCCAGCATTTT.

The V and J genes are TRBV6-5 and TRBJ2-1; perhaps TRBD1 as D (6 bases). This CDR3 is built from 15 residues. The V end was cut by 6 bases, the J end by 7 bases, with 19 bases between. From germline, CDR1 is MNHEY and CDR2 SVGAGI. The CDR3 DNA is TGTGCCAGCAGCTCCGGACAGACGCTTGTGAATGAGCAGTTCTTC. Its translation is CASSSGQTLVNEQFF.

The chain recombines TRBV25-1 with TRBJ2-1; 7 bases agree with TRBD2. The CDR3 spans 16 residues. J lost 3 bases, V lost 3 bases, and 8 bases had no gene match. From germline, CDR1 is MGHDK and CDR2 SYGVNS. The CDR3 DNA is TGTGCCAGCAGTGAGGACGCGGGAGCCCTCTACAATGAGCAGTTCTTC. Translated: CASSEDAGALYNEQFF.

This chain links TRBV29-1 with TRBJ2-7; 7 bases align to TRBD2. Germline V gives CDR1 SQVTM, CDR2 ANQGSEA. V gave up 2 bases and J gave up 7 bases; unmatched junction bases: 11. The CDR3 sequence is 14 residues long. The CDR3: CSVERASGGREQYF. CDR3 nucleotide sequence: TGCAGCGTTGAAAGGGCTAGCGGCGGGAGAGAGCAGTACTTC.

This sequence joins TRBV27 and TRBJ2-2; 8 nucleotides match TRBD2. The ends lost 2 bases at V and 4 bases at J; junction bases unmatched: 3. There are 15 residues in the CDR3. In germline, CDR1 is MNHEY, CDR2 SMNVEV (reference sequence). The CDR3 sequence: CASSLSGSLTGELFF. Here the CDR3 DNA reads TGTGCCAGCAGTTTAAGCGGGAGTCTCACCGGGGAGCTGTTTTTT.

This clone is a singleton in its sample. The chain is built from TRBV7-9 and TRBJ2-2; TRBD1 aligns across 8 bases. CDR1 is SEHNR, CDR2 FQNEAQ, per germline (reference sequence). Germline trimming cut 5 bases from V and 6 bases from J; bases unmatched to any gene: 5. The CDR3 is 14 residues long. CDR3 sequence: CASSPGDRSGELFF. CDR3 in DNA: TGTGCCAGCAGCCCAGGGGACAGGTCCGGGGAGCTGTTTTTT.

V and J are TRBV6-5 and TRBJ2-7; D remains unclear. The ends were cut back, 6 bases at V and 3 bases at J, with 6 bases in the middle. This CDR3 is 11 amino acids long. From germline, CDR1 is MNHEY and CDR2 SVGAGI. CDR3 sequence (DNA): TGTGCCAGCAGGCACAACTACGAGCAGTACTTC. It yields the protein CASRHNYEQYF.

The chain combines TRBV6-1 with TRBJ1-5, with D maybe TRBD1 (5 bases). The CDR3 is made up of 14 amino acids. The ends were cut back, 9 bases at V and 0 bases at J, with 12 bases in the middle. Per the germline V gene, CDR1 is MNHNS and CDR2 is SASEGT. This CDR3 reads CASATGYSNQPQHF. Here the CDR3 DNA reads TGTGCCAGTGCAACAGGATATAGCAATCAGCCCCAGCATTTT.

The rearrangement links TRBV7-2 to TRBJ1-5; D gene uncertain. The ends were cut back, 2 bases at V and 4 bases at J, with 6 bases in the middle. The CDR3 runs 13 residues. Germline CDR1 and CDR2: SGHTA and FQGNSA. CDR3: CASSLTYNQPQHF. CDR3 DNA: TGTGCCAGCAGCTTAACATATAATCAGCCCCAGCATTTT.

A remark on this clone: The sample carries other DNA sequences with the same CDR3. The genes are TRBV6-5 and TRBJ2-2; no clear D. V lost 1 base and J lost 6, with 12 bases in between. CDR3 length equals 15 residues. Germline lookup yields CDR1 MNHEY and CDR2 SVGAGI. Here the CDR3 reads CASSYFDLWAGELFF. As DNA, the CDR3 is TGTGCCAGCAGTTACTTCGATCTCTGGGCCGGGGAGCTGTTTTTT.

V gene TRBV6-1 combines with J gene TRBJ1-3, with D possibly being TRBD1 (5 bases). Trimming shortened V by 3 bases and J by 0 bases, and 12 bases separated the two germline ends. There are 16 residues in the CDR3. The germline CDR1 and CDR2 sequences are MNHNS and SASEGT. CDR3 sequence (DNA): TGTGCCAGCAGTGAGGCCGGAGGGACCTCTGGAAACACCATATATTTT. This gives the protein CASSEAGGTSGNTIYF.

The chain combines TRBV25-1 with TRBJ2-6; 12 bases align to TRBD1. This CDR3 has 18 amino acids. Unmatched junction bases numbered 6, after V lost 2 bases and J lost 4 bases. Germline V gene data show CDR1 as MGHDK and CDR2 as SYGVNS. The CDR3 sequence is CASSEPPGQGAGANVLTF. CDR3 in DNA: TGTGCCAGCAGTGAACCCCCGGGACAGGGGGCAGGGGCCAACGTCCTGACTTTC.